This TCR beta chain was obtained from a study of shared clonotypes between healthy human individuals. The CDR3 extends over 15 amino acids. V dropped 2 bases and J dropped 1 base, with 8 bases sitting between them. Germline lookup yields CDR1 MNHEY and CDR2 SVGAGI. Among the donors, all were Caucasian adults who lived in Nashville, Tennessee. Measured with immunoSEQ multiplex PCR; TCRdb has only the in-frame clones, and not every one. Counted here are roughly 2.5 million clones, around nine tenths occurring once; the ten biggest clones make up over 0.12%. The specimen was naive CD4+ T cells sorted from blood. Subset defined: CD45RA+ positively selected. The gene calls are TRBV6-5 and TRBJ2-2; D is unclear. This clonotype originated in a man in his late teens or twenties in good health. The CDR3 DNA sequence: TGTGCCAGCAGTTACGAACGGATGAACACCGGGGAGCTGTTTTTT. It codes for CASSYERMNTGELFF.